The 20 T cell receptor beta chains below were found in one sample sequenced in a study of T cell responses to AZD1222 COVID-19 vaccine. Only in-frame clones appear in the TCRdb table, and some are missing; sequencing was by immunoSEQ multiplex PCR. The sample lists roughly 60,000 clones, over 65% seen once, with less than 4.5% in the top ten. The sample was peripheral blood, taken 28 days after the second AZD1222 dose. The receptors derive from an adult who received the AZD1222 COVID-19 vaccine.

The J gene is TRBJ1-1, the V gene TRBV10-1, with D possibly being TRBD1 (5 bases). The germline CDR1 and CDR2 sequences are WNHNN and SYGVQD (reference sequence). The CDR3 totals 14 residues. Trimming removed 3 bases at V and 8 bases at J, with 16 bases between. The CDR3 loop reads CASSEAQGEVEAFF. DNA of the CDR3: TGCGCCAGCAGTGAAGCGCAGGGAGAGGTGGAAGCTTTCTTT.

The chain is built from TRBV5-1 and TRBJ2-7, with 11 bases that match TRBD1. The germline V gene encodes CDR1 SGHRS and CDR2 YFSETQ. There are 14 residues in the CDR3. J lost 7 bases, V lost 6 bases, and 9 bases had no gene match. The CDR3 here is CASTRTGGGAEQYF. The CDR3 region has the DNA TGCGCCAGCACGAGGACAGGGGGCGGGGCGGAGCAGTACTTC.

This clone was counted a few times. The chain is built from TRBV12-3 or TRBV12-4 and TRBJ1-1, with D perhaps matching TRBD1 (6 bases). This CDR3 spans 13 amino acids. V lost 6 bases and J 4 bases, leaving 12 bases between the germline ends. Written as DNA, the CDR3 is TGTGCCAGCAGATTAACAGGGTCCACTGAAGCTTTCTTT. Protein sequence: CASRLTGSTEAFF.

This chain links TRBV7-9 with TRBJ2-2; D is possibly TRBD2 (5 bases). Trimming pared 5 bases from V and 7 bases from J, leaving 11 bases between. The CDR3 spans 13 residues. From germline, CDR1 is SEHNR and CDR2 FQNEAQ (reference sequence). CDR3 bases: TGTGCCAGCAGCCAAGCTCGGGACGGGGAGCTGTTTTTT. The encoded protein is CASSQARDGELFF.

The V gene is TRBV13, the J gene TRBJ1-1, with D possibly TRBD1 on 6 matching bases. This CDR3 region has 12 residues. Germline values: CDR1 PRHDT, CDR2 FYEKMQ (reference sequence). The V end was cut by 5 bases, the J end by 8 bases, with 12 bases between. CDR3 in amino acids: CASSPGQSEAFF. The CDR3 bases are TGTGCCAGCAGCCCAGGACAGTCCGAAGCTTTCTTT. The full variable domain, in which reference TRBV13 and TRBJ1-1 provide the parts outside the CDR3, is AAGVIQSPRHLIKEKRETATLKCYPIPRHDTVYWYQQGPGQDPQFLISFYEKMQSDKGSIPDRFSAQQFSDYHSELNMSSLELGDSALYFCASSPGQSEAFFGQGTRLTVV.

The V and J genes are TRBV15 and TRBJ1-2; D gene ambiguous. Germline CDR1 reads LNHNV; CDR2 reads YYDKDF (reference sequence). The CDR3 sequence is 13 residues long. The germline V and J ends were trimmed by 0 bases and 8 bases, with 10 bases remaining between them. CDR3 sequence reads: CATSREGLFGYTF. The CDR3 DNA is TGTGCCACCAGCAGAGAGGGTTTGTTCGGCTACACCTTC.

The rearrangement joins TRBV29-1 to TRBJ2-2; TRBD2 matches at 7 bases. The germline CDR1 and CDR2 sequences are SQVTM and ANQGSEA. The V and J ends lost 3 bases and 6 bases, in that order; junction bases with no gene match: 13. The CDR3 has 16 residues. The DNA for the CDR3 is TGCAGCGTTGATATCGGGGGGACGGAGGGTGCCGGGGAGCTGTTTTTT. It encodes CSVDIGGTEGAGELFF.

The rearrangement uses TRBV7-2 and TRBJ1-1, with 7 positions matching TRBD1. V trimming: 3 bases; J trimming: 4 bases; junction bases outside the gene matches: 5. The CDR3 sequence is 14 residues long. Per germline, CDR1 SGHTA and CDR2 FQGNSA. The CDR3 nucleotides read TGTGCCAGCAGCTTTAGGGACAGCCTCACTGAAGCTTTCTTT. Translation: CASSFRDSLTEAFF.

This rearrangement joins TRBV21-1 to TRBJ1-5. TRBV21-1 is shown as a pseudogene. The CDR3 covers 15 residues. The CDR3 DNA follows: TGTGCCAGCAGCCTCTCGAGGTATAGCAATCAGCCCCAGCATTTT. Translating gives CASSLSRYSNQPQHF.

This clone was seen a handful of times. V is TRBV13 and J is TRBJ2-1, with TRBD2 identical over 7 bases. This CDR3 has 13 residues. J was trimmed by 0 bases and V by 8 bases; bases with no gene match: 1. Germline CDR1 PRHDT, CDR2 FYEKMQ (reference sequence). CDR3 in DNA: TGTGCCAGCCGGGGGGACTCCTACAATGAGCAGTTCTTC. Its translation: CASRGDSYNEQFF.

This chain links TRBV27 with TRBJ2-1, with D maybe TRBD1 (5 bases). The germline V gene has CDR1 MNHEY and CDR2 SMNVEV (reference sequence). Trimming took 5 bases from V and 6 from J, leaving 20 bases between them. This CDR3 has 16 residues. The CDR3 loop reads CASSPRESGWGNEQFF. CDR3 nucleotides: TGTGCCAGCAGTCCCCGAGAGTCAGGGTGGGGCAATGAGCAGTTCTTC.

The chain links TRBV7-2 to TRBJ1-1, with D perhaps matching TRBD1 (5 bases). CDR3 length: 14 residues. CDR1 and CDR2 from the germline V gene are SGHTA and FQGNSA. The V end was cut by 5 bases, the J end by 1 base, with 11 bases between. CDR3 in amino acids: CASSNSQANTEAFF. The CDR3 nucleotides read TGTGCCAGCAGCAACTCACAGGCGAACACTGAAGCTTTCTTT. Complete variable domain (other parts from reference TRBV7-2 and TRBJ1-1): GAGVSQSPSNKVTEKGKDVELRCDPISGHTALYWYRQSLGQGLEFLIYFQGNSAPDKSGLPSDRFSAERTGGSVSTLTIQRTQQEDSAVYLCASSNSQANTEAFFGQGTRLTVV.

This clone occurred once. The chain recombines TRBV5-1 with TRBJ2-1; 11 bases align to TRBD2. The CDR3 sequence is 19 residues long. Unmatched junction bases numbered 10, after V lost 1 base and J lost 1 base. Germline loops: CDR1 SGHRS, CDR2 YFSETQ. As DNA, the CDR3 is TGCGCCAGCAGCTTGATTCCTTTGGCTAGCGGGGGGTCCTACAATGAGCAGTTCTTC. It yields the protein CASSLIPLASGGSYNEQFF.

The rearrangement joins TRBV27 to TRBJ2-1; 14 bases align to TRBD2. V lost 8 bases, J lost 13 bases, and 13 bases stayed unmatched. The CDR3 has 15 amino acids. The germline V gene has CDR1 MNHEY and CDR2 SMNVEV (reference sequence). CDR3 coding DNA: TGTGCCAGCCGCCAGTGGGGACTAGCGGGGGACCGCCAGTTCTTC. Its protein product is CASRQWGLAGDRQFF.

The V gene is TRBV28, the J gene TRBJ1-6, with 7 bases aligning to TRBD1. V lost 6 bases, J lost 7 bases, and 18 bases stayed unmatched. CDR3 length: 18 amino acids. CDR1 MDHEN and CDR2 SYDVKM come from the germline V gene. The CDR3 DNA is TGTGCCAGCAGCGCGACAGGGCGGCAATCTTTTGACAATTCACCCCTCCACTTT. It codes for CASSATGRQSFDNSPLHF. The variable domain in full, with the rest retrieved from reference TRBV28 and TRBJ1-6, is DVKVTQSSRYLVKRTGEKVFLECVQDMDHENMFWYRQDPGLGLRLIYFSYDVKMKEKGDIPEGYSVSREKKERFSLILESASTNQTSMYLCASSATGRQSFDNSPLHFGNGTRLTVT.

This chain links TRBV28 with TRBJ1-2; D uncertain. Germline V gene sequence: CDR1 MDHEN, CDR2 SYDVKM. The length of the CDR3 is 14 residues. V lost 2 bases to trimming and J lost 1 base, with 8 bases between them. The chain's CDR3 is CASSLRAYNYGYTF. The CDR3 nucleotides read TGTGCCAGCAGTTTAAGGGCCTATAACTATGGCTACACCTTC.

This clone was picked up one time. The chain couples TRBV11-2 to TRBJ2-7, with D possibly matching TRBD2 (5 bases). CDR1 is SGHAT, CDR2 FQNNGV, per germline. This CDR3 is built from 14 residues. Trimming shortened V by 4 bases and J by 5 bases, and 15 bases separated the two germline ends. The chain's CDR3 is CASSSEGLSDEQYF. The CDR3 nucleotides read TGTGCCAGCAGCTCTGAGGGCCTGTCAGACGAGCAGTACTTC.

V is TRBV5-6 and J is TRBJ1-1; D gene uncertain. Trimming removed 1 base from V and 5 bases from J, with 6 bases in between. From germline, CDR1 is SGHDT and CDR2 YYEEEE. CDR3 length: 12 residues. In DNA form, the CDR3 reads TGTGCCAGCAGCTTGATGAGGACTGAAGCTTTCTTT. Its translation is CASSLMRTEAFF.

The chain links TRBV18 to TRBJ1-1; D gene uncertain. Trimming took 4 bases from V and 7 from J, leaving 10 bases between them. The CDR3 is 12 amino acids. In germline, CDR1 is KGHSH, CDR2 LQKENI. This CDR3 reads CASSQDGYEAFF. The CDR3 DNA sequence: TGTGCCAGCTCACAGGACGGCTATGAAGCTTTCTTT.

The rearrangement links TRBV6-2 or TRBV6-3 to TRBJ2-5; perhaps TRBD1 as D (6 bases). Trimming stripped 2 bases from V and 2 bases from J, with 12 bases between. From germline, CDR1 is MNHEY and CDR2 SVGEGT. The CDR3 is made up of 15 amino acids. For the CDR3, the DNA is TGTGCCAGCAGTTACGCCGAGGGGGTGCAAGAGACCCAGTACTTC. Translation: CASSYAEGVQETQYF.